The T cell receptor beta chain described here comes from a study of control samples from healthy donors and cancer patients. The data were produced by immunoSEQ multiplex PCR, yet TCRdb's version contains in-frame clones alone and is incomplete. Seen here are roughly 88,000 clones, roughly 91% observed once, and the top ten hold roughly 18%. Trimming removed 0 bases at V and 4 bases at J, with 6 bases between. From germline, CDR1 is GTSNPN and CDR2 SVGIG (reference sequence). The CDR3 consists of 12 residues. This sequence joins TRBV30 and TRBJ1-2, with no clear D. Material for sequencing was blood. This TCR came from a man between 50 and 59 years old in good health. CDR3 sequence reads: CAWSVGFYGYTF. The CDR3 DNA is TGTGCCTGGAGTGTGGGGTTCTATGGCTACACCTTC.